The present TCR beta chain was sequenced within a study of a mutant IDH1 vaccine in newly diagnosed glioma. Study as a whole: Patients were pretreated with radiotherapy, temozolomide, or both, mostly both.

Overall study results and limits: A vaccine-induced immune response developed in about 93% of the patients. Pseudoprogression appears to have had no connection to changes in top peripheral T cell clonotypes.

Note on this clone: Its antigen is unknown.

The method was immunoSEQ multiplex PCR; TCRdb's version includes in-frame clones alone and lacks a portion of them. The table lists some 100,000 clones, about 80% of them singletons. Stated time point: baseline, week 1 (first vaccination visit). Treatment of the sample: pre-vaccination baseline after standard-of-care therapy. The donors had new WHO grade 3 or 4 astrocytomas; these were IDH1-mutant and ATRX-lost. Trimming pared 5 bases from V and 2 bases from J, leaving 11 bases between. Germline CDR1 is SGHRS and CDR2 is YFSETQ. The CDR3 covers 13 residues. This material consisted of PBMCs, taken from a glioma patient treated with radiotherapy, temozolomide or both. The chain couples TRBV5-1 to TRBJ2-7; a possible D gene is TRBD1 (6 bases). This clonotype originated in a woman aged 50 to 65 with glioma. CDR3 region: CASRQGTAYEQYF. DNA of the CDR3: TGCGCCAGCAGACAGGGTACAGCCTACGAGCAGTACTTC.